Only one count was recorded for the clone carrying this T cell receptor beta chain. The antigen is undetermined. This entry is derived from a study of blood T cells in healthy people across ages. Study-level points and caveats: Possibly, changes in expanded clonotypes were confounded because donor CMV status was unknown. The study regarded diversity estimates from one million T cells as underestimates.

Alongside a J-beta primer mix, a sample-barcoded 5' primer served in a second PCR lasting roughly 6 to 12 cycles. Any given sample supplied a minimum of 3 million CDR3-containing paired-end reads. TCRdb called the 5' RACE reads again in MiXCR, with one record for every CDR3 protein. Counted here are 1,800,000 or so distinct CDR3 sequences, 39% occurring once; the ten biggest clones make up under 30%. Each individual donor underwent a draw of ten milliliters of peripheral blood. The germline CDR1 and CDR2 sequences are MDHEN and SYDVKM. The CDR3 loop spans 16 amino acids. This chain connects TRBV28 to TRBJ1-5; 12 positions match TRBD2. The end of the DNA is better explained by TRBJ2-3, so the J call may be wrong. The clonotype comes from a human donor in good health. Sequences were obtained from blood. CDR3 sequence reads: CASRKAASGGADTQYF. The CDR3 bases are TGTGCCAGCCGTAAGGCGGCTAGCGGGGGGGCAGATACGCAGTATTTT.